The clone carrying this TCR beta chain was seen a handful of times. Under the authors' procedure: Quantification of nucleated cells was approximated via reference gene primer amplification. The data were produced by immunoSEQ multiplex PCR, yet TCRdb's version contains in-frame clones alone and is incomplete. The V and J calls and clone size are taken from that table; D and trimming were inferred from the DNA. Of more than 85,000 clones listed, over 60% are singletons. CDR3 length equals 15 residues. J gave up 6 bases and V 4 bases, and 7 bases lay outside the gene matches. The germline V gene has CDR1 ENHRY and CDR2 SYGVKD. These data belong to a study of blood T cell repertoires in COVID-19.

The sequence was obtained from a woman aged 80 or over with active or convalescent COVID-19. The genes are TRBV10-3 and TRBJ1-2; 11 positions agree with TRBD1. The material sequenced was peripheral blood. CDR3 sequence reads: CAISVVGQGVHGYTF. For the CDR3, the DNA is TGTGCCATCAGTGTAGTGGGACAGGGGGTCCATGGCTACACCTTC.